Listed here are 4 T cell receptor beta chains from one sample, sequenced in a study of blood T cell repertoires in COVID-19. Sequencing was performed with immunoSEQ multiplex PCR; in TCRdb, only in-frame clones are kept and a portion is missing. Altogether about 490,000 clones are present, roughly 88% being singletons, with the ten largest covering approximately 3%. The specimen sequenced was peripheral blood. The receptor source for this set is a human donor in a cohort sampled during active COVID-19.

This sequence joins TRBV6-5 and TRBJ2-3, with a possible D match to TRBD1 (6 bases). CDR1 MNHEY and CDR2 SVGAGI come from the germline V gene. Trimming cost V 7 bases and J 1 base, with 9 bases left between them. CDR3 length equals 13 residues. As DNA, the CDR3 is TGTGCCAGCATATCAGGGGGCACAGATACGCAGTATTTT. Translation gives CASISGGTDTQYF.

J is TRBJ2-3 and V is TRBV7-2; D may be TRBD1 (5 bases). The CDR3 loop spans 14 amino acids. V shed 5 bases and J shed 2 bases, with 11 bases lying between them. Looked up from germline, CDR1 is SGHTA and CDR2 is FQGNSA. The CDR3 DNA sequence: TGTGCCAGCAGCCCTAAGGGGCTCACAGATACGCAGTATTTT. It translates to CASSPKGLTDTQYF.

This clone was seen only once. V is TRBV6-5 and J is TRBJ1-1; D unclear. This CDR3 spans 15 amino acids. Trimming left V 5 bases short and J 1 base short, with 14 bases between. Germline CDR1 is MNHEY and CDR2 is SVGAGI. The CDR3 DNA is TGTGCCAGCAGTCCCCGGGGAGGCTCGAACACTGAAGCTTTCTTT. The encoded protein is CASSPRGGSNTEAFF.

The V gene is TRBV7-8, the J gene TRBJ2-3, with 8 bases aligning to TRBD1. CDR1 and CDR2 (germline): SGHVS, FQNEAQ. V was pared by 1 base and J by 3 bases, with 12 bases of the junction left unmatched. The CDR3 spans 18 residues. CDR3 sequence (DNA): TGTGCCAGCAGCTTAGTGATCCCGGGCCAGGGGGCAACAGATACGCAGTATTTT. Translation gives CASSLVIPGQGATDTQYF.